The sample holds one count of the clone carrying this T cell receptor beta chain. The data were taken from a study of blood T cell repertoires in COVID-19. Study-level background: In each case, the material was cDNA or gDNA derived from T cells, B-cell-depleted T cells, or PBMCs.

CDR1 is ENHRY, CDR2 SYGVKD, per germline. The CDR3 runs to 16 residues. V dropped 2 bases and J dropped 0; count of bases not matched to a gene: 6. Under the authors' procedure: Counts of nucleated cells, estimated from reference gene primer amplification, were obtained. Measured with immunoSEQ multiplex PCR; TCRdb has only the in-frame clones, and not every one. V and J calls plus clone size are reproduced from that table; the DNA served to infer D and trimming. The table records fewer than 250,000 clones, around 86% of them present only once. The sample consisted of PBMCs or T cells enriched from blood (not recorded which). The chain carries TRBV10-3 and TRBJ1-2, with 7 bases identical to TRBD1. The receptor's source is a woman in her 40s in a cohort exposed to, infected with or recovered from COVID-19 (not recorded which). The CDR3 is CAISERQGLANYGYTF. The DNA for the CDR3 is TGTGCCATCAGTGAGAGACAGGGACTAGCTAACTATGGCTACACCTTC.